One and the same sample provided the 3 T cell receptor beta chains below, sequenced in a study of blood T cell repertoires in COVID-19. Sequenced by immunoSEQ multiplex PCR; TCRdb stores in-frame clones only, minus some. The sample has over 60,000 clones, 70% to 90% seen once. Source material: peripheral blood. The source of these receptors is a man in his 70s with active or convalescent COVID-19.

The rearrangement joins TRBV30 to TRBJ2-1; 10 positions match TRBD1. CDR1 is GTSNPN and CDR2 is SVGIG in the germline V gene (reference sequence). The CDR3 loop spans 18 amino acids. V was clipped by 4 bases and J by 6 bases; unmatched bases: 18. CDR3 DNA: TGTGCCTGGATCGGGACAGGGGAGGCGGGGAGGGGACGCAATGAGCAGTTCTTC. This sequence encodes CAWIGTGEAGRGRNEQFF.

The chain combines TRBV5-4 with TRBJ2-7; 8 positions match TRBD1. The CDR3 is 17 amino acids. Germline values: CDR1 SGHNT, CDR2 YYREEE (reference sequence). V shed 4 bases and J 0 bases; nucleotides not matched to a gene: 12. The CDR3 is CASSPVPTGAPSYEQYF. DNA of the CDR3: TGTGCCAGCAGCCCAGTACCGACAGGGGCGCCCTCCTACGAGCAGTACTTC. Drawing the rest from reference TRBV5-4 and TRBJ2-7, the complete variable domain is ETGVTQSPTHLIKTRGQQVTLRCSSQSGHNTVSWYQQALGQGPQFIFQYYREEENGRGNFPPRFSGLQFPNYSSELNVNALELDDSALYLCASSPVPTGAPSYEQYFGPGTRLTVT.

This chain connects TRBV6-5 to TRBJ2-3; D call uncertain. V shed 2 bases and J shed 0 bases, with 9 bases lying between them. Looked up from germline, CDR1 is MNHEY and CDR2 is SVGAGI. The CDR3 length is 15 residues. The chain's CDR3 is CASSYRLTSTDTQYF. Written as DNA, the CDR3 is TGTGCCAGCAGTTACCGGCTGACTAGCACAGATACGCAGTATTTT.